Listed below are T cell receptor beta chains from one sample, sequenced in a study of beta chain features in type 1 diabetes. The table came from immunoSEQ multiplex PCR; TCRdb's copy has only in-frame clones and leaves some out. Of about 150,000 clones detected, approximately 7.8% appear once; the ten largest clones hold 0.94%. The sequenced material came from central memory CD4+ T cells from blood. The receptors derive from a woman between 35 and 50 years old with type 1 diabetes. The CDR3 runs from the conserved cysteine through the conserved F or W. The D gene is left open where the match is weak. A clone size is listed for some rows: how often the clone was seen (once, few, many), or a class if it is expanded.

v_gene: TRBV5-4
d_gene: .
abundance: few
j_gene: TRBJ1-5
CDR3aa: CASSSDSSPWQPQHF
CDR3nt: TGTGCCAGCAGCTCCGACAGCTCCCCTTGGCAACCCCAGCATTTT

v_gene: TRBV11-2
d_gene: .
abundance: few
j_gene: TRBJ1-1
CDR3aa: CASSPTINTEAFF
CDR3nt: TGTGCCAGCAGCCCTACTATCAACACTGAAGCTTTCTTT

v_gene: TRBV29-1
d_gene: TRBD2
abundance: .
j_gene: TRBJ2-1
CDR3aa: CSVGGVGTTFNEQFF
CDR3nt: TGCAGCGTGGGGGGGGTAGGCACTACTTTCAATGAGCAGTTCTTC

v_gene: TRBV4-3
d_gene: .
abundance: .
j_gene: TRBJ1-6
CDR3aa: CASRPAGGNSPLHF
CDR3nt: TGCGCCAGCAGGCCTGCGGGGGGAAATTCACCCCTCCACTTT

v_gene: TRBV9
d_gene: .
abundance: few
j_gene: TRBJ2-5
CDR3aa: CASSQTVGAGDETQYF
CDR3nt: TGTGCCAGCAGCCAGACGGTTGGGGCAGGGGACGAGACCCAGTACTTC

v_gene: TRBV19
d_gene: .
abundance: few
j_gene: TRBJ1-2
CDR3aa: CASSPEPRGGYTF
CDR3nt: TGTGCCAGTAGTCCCGAACCAAGGGGAGGCTACACCTTC

v_gene: TRBV7-9
d_gene: TRBD2
abundance: few
j_gene: TRBJ2-7
CDR3aa: CASSLYFGVRGDEQYF
CDR3nt: TGTGCCAGCAGCTTATACTTCGGAGTCCGGGGGGACGAGCAGTACTTC

v_gene: TRBV28
d_gene: .
abundance: few
j_gene: TRBJ2-5
CDR3aa: CASSSGPRRETQYF
CDR3nt: TGTGCCAGCAGTTCCGGACCTAGGAGGGAGACCCAGTACTTC

v_gene: TRBV4-2
d_gene: TRBD1
abundance: .
j_gene: TRBJ1-1
CDR3aa: CASSQDLGRGVEAFF
CDR3nt: TGTGCCAGCAGCCAAGATCTTGGCAGGGGGGTTGAAGCTTTCTTT

v_gene: TRBV6-5
d_gene: TRBD1
abundance: .
j_gene: TRBJ1-1
CDR3aa: CASRTTGLGTEAFF
CDR3nt: TGTGCCAGCAGGACGACAGGGCTGGGCACTGAAGCTTTCTTT

v_gene: TRBV15
d_gene: TRBD2
abundance: .
j_gene: TRBJ2-5
CDR3aa: CATSRDRAGPETQYF
CDR3nt: TGTGCCACCAGCAGAGATCGAGCGGGGCCCGAGACCCAGTACTTC

v_gene: TRBV19
d_gene: .
abundance: .
j_gene: TRBJ1-2
CDR3aa: CATGPYGYTF
CDR3nt: TGTGCGACAGGTCCCTATGGCTACACCTTC

v_gene: TRBV7-2
d_gene: TRBD2
abundance: .
j_gene: TRBJ2-7
CDR3aa: CASSSSGTSLSEQYF
CDR3nt: TGTGCCAGCAGCTCCTCCGGGACTAGCCTCTCCGAGCAGTACTTC

v_gene: TRBV7-8
d_gene: .
abundance: few
j_gene: TRBJ2-5
CDR3aa: CASSLAPRQETQYF
CDR3nt: TGTGCCAGCAGCTTAGCGCCCAGACAAGAGACCCAGTACTTC

v_gene: TRBV7-9
d_gene: .
abundance: .
j_gene: TRBJ2-2
CDR3aa: CASSQSGVTGELFF
CDR3nt: TGTGCCAGCAGCCAGAGCGGCGTTACCGGGGAGCTGTTTTTT

v_gene: TRBV29-1
d_gene: .
abundance: .
j_gene: TRBJ2-1
CDR3aa: CSVEDVQGSEQFF
CDR3nt: TGCAGCGTTGAAGATGTCCAGGGGAGTGAGCAGTTCTTC

v_gene: TRBV7-2
d_gene: .
abundance: .
j_gene: TRBJ2-7
CDR3aa: CASSVYRDSYEQYF
CDR3nt: TGTGCCAGCAGCGTGTACAGAGACTCCTACGAGCAGTACTTC

v_gene: TRBV7-3
d_gene: .
abundance: .
j_gene: TRBJ1-2
CDR3aa: CASSPEEGWGYTF
CDR3nt: TGTGCCAGCAGCCCGGAGGAGGGATGGGGCTACACCTTC

v_gene: TRBV27
d_gene: .
abundance: few
j_gene: TRBJ2-1
CDR3aa: CASRQLTRGYDSYNEQFF
CDR3nt: TGTGCCAGCAGACAACTAACCAGGGGCTATGACTCCTACAATGAGCAGTTCTTC

v_gene: TRBV11-2
d_gene: .
abundance: .
j_gene: TRBJ2-1
CDR3aa: CASSLAQGNYNEQFF
CDR3nt: TGTGCCAGCAGCTTAGCCCAGGGCAACTACAATGAGCAGTTCTTC

v_gene: TRBV6-4
d_gene: TRBD1
abundance: .
j_gene: TRBJ2-1
CDR3aa: CASSKTQGDNEQFF
CDR3nt: TGTGCCAGCAGTAAGACACAGGGGGACAATGAGCAGTTCTTC